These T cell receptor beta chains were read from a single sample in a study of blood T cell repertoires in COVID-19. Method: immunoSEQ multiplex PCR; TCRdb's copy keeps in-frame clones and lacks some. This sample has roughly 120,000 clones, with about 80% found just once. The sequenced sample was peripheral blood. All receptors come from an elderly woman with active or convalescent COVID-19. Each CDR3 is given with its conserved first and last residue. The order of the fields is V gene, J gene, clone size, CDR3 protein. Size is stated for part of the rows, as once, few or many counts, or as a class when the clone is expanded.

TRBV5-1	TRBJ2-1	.	CASSLQAGSPAGGQFF
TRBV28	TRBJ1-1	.	CASSARTGGWGTEAFF
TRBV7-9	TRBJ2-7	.	CASSLAYRTSYEQYF
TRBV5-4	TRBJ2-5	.	CASRGRLAGVETQYF
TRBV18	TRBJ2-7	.	CASSSGLAERYEQYF
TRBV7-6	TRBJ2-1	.	CASSLAGGPYNEQFF
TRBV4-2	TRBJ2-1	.	CASSSGVAGPSYNEQFF
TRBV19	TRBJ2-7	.	CASSSSGQVVKNEQYF
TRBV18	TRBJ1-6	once	CASSAGYNSPLHF
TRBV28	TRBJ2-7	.	CASSLSGLGYEQYF
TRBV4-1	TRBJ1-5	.	CASSQGPPGTGDYSNQPQHF
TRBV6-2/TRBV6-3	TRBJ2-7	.	CASSDSARSFYEQYF
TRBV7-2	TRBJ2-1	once	CASSLSQGSYNEQFF
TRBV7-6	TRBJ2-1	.	CASSLLHYGSSYNEQFF
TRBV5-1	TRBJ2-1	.	CASSLDGRGTPYNEQFF
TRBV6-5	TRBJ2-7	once	CASSHAGLSYEQYF
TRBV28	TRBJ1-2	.	CATGDRGYGYTF
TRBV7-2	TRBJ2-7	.	CASSLGPGSWSSYEQYF
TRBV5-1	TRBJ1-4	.	CASSLTGTANGEKLFF
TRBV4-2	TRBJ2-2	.	CASSQGVSTRAGELFF
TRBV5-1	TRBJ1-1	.	CASSLMGTGNNEAFF
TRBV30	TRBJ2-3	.	CAWSGRWTDTQYF
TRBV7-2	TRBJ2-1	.	CASSLERDRGNNEQFF
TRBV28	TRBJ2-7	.	CASSLLEQRGYEQYF
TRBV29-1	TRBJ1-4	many	CSALQGKLFF
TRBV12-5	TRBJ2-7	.	CASGRRTSGATYEQYF
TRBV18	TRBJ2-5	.	CASSPPRSKETQYF
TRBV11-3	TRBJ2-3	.	CASSFGDRGLTDTQYF
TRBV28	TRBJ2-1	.	CASKPWTAQSYNEQFF
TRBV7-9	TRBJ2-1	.	CASSPRGAGALNNEQFF
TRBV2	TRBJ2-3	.	CASSDTSGRRSDTQYF
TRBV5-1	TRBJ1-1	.	CASSLHRGVLSEAFF
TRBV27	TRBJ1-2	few	CASSPRQGGYGYTF
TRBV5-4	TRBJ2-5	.	CASSPSGSETQYF
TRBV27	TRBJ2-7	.	CASSLSNGNEQYF
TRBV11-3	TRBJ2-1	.	CASSASGRVHNEQFF
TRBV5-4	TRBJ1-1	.	CASSLGLLNTEAFF
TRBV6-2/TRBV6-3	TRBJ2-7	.	CASSLHGSYEQYF
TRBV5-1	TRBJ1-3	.	CASSLSGTGGIGNTIYF
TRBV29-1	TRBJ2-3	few	CSAPKPGTYNTDTQYF
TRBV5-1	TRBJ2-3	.	CASSYLAGGSTDTQYF
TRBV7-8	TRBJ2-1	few	CASSPTGTSGSYEQFF
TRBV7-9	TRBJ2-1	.	CASSAPLAGGEQFF
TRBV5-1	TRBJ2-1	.	CASSTLTSGSPNEQFF
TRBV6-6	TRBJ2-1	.	CASSLPMSNEQFF